This T cell receptor (beta chain) came from a study of CD8+ T cells in alopecia areata. Across the whole study: Treated patients were given oral tofacitinib, which was dosed at 5 to 10 mg twice daily. Points from the study as a whole: Greater clonality was observed in lesional scalp samples, especially alopecia totalis/universalis, versus normal scalp. Sequencing of scalp samples also includes resident alphabeta T cells from normal skin.

Sorting of PBMCs yielded the CD4+ and CD8+ T cells. Comment on this clone: Antigen unknown.

Reverse transcribed after extraction, RNA yielded cDNA as the sequencing template. TCRdb's copy holds only in-frame clones and misses some; the assay was immunoSEQ multiplex PCR. In the table there are over 150,000 clones, roughly 63% of which are singletons. The sequencing used CD4+ T cells sorted from blood, collected at week 0. This receptor was taken from a human donor with alopecia areata.

The DNA for the CDR3 is TGTGCCATCAGAATGGACGGAGGGTTTGGTTACGAGCAGTACTTC. Protein product: CAIRMDGGFGYEQYF. This sequence joins TRBV10-3 and TRBJ2-7; D is possibly TRBD2 (6 bases). The CDR3 length is 15 residues. CDR1 ENHRY and CDR2 SYGVKD come from the germline V gene. V dropped 6 bases and J dropped 4 bases, with 19 bases sitting between them.